A selection of T cell receptor beta chains follows, all from one sample in a study of cytomegalovirus exposure and HLA in healthy donors. Clones were sequenced by immunoSEQ multiplex PCR, and TCRdb holds only the in-frame ones, with some missing. This sample has 150,000 to 200,000 clones, with 62% found just once. The specimen was PBMCs. These TCRs come from a middle-aged man in good health and CMV-seronegative. Both conserved end residues are part of each CDR3. The order of the fields is J gene, CDR3 length, V gene, clone size, D gene, CDR3 DNA, CDR3 protein. D genes are given only for firm matches. Not every row has a clone size; where given, it reads once, few, many or a size class.

j_call: TRBJ1-2
cdr3_length: 13
v_call: TRBV28
clone_size: few
d_call: TRBD1
cdr3_nt: TGTGCCAGCAGTACAGGGGGGATAAGCGGCTACACCTTC
cdr3_aa: CASSTGGISGYTF

j_call: TRBJ1-1
cdr3_length: 12
v_call: TRBV6-5
clone_size: .
d_call: .
cdr3_nt: TGTGCCAGCAGTTACCAGGGGTCCGAAGCTTTCTTT
cdr3_aa: CASSYQGSEAFF

j_call: TRBJ1-2
cdr3_length: 15
v_call: TRBV10-3
clone_size: few
d_call: .
cdr3_nt: TGTGCCATCAGCGAAGGGGCCCGAGCTAACTATGGCTACACCTTC
cdr3_aa: CAISEGARANYGYTF

j_call: TRBJ2-3
cdr3_length: 13
v_call: TRBV6-1
clone_size: .
d_call: TRBD1
cdr3_nt: TGTGCCAGCAGAGTGACAGGGGCAGATACGCAGTATTTT
cdr3_aa: CASRVTGADTQYF

j_call: TRBJ2-4
cdr3_length: 15
v_call: TRBV12-5
clone_size: few
d_call: .
cdr3_nt: TGTGCTAGTGGTTCCGGGCAGGGCACCAAAAACATTCAGTACTTC
cdr3_aa: CASGSGQGTKNIQYF

j_call: TRBJ1-5
cdr3_length: 14
v_call: TRBV4-1
clone_size: few
d_call: .
cdr3_nt: TGCGCCAGCAGCCACTCCGGGGTTAGTCAGCCCCAGCATTTT
cdr3_aa: CASSHSGVSQPQHF

j_call: TRBJ1-6
cdr3_length: 15
v_call: TRBV5-1
clone_size: few
d_call: TRBD1
cdr3_nt: TGCGCCAGCAGCACCGGACAGGGGTCCGGTTCACCCCTCCACTTT
cdr3_aa: CASSTGQGSGSPLHF

j_call: TRBJ1-1
cdr3_length: 17
v_call: TRBV13
clone_size: .
d_call: .
cdr3_nt: TGTGCCAGCAGCTTCGGGGAGCAGCGCGCGTTTGACACTGAAGCTTTCTTT
cdr3_aa: CASSFGEQRAFDTEAFF

j_call: TRBJ1-2
cdr3_length: 15
v_call: TRBV4-1
clone_size: .
d_call: .
cdr3_nt: TGCGCCAGCAGCGAAAGAAAAGGGAGTAACTATGGCTACACCTTC
cdr3_aa: CASSERKGSNYGYTF

j_call: TRBJ2-1
cdr3_length: 15
v_call: TRBV28
clone_size: .
d_call: TRBD2
cdr3_nt: TGTGCCAGCAGTTTAGCGGGACTAGGAAACAATGAGCAGTTCTTC
cdr3_aa: CASSLAGLGNNEQFF

j_call: TRBJ1-1
cdr3_length: 17
v_call: TRBV7-9
clone_size: few
d_call: .
cdr3_nt: TGTTCCAGCAGCTCGCAGGGGTCGGAGAAACCGAACACTGAAGCTTTCTTT
cdr3_aa: CSSSSQGSEKPNTEAFF

j_call: TRBJ2-4
cdr3_length: 20
v_call: TRBV5-4
clone_size: few
d_call: TRBD1
cdr3_nt: TGTGCCAGCAGCTCCCAGGGGGGGACAGGGGAGAACCTAGCCAAAAACATTCAGTACTTC
cdr3_aa: CASSSQGGTGENLAKNIQYF

j_call: TRBJ2-5
cdr3_length: 14
v_call: TRBV6-5
clone_size: .
d_call: .
cdr3_nt: TGTGCCAGCAGTTACGATCGAACTCGTGGGACCCAGTACTTC
cdr3_aa: CASSYDRTRGTQYF

j_call: TRBJ2-7
cdr3_length: 15
v_call: TRBV7-2
clone_size: .
d_call: .
cdr3_nt: TGTGCCAGCAGCTTACGGGGGGCCACATCCTACGAGCAGTACTTC
cdr3_aa: CASSLRGATSYEQYF

j_call: TRBJ2-2
cdr3_length: 18
v_call: TRBV28
clone_size: .
d_call: .
cdr3_nt: TGTGCCAGCAGTCTAGACCCCCTCGGACACGCGAACACCGGGGAGCTGTTTTTT
cdr3_aa: CASSLDPLGHANTGELFF

j_call: TRBJ2-5
cdr3_length: 15
v_call: TRBV2
clone_size: few
d_call: .
cdr3_nt: TGTGCCAGCAGACTCGTTAGAGCGGGCGAGGAGACCCAGTACTTC
cdr3_aa: CASRLVRAGEETQYF